This T cell receptor beta chain was sequenced in a study of human versus mouse CDR3 diversity and MHC coevolution. The method was immunoSEQ multiplex PCR; TCRdb's version includes in-frame clones alone and lacks a portion of them. The top ten clones hold over 0.12% of a sample with over 60,000 clones, around 92% of them seen once. The material sequenced was naive CD4+ T cells from blood. Indicated subset: CD45RO-negative CD62L-positive naive CD4 T cells. The receptor's source is a person aged 30-70 years in good health.

The CDR3 loop is CASSRRSGTDYEQYF. The CDR3 nucleotides read TGTGCCAGCAGTCGCAGGTCCGGGACAGACTACGAGCAGTACTTC. This rearrangement joins TRBV27 to TRBJ2-5, with 7 bases lining up with TRBD1. The DNA end favors TRBJ2-7, so the J call may be wrong. CDR3 length: 15 residues. Germline V gene lookup returns CDR1 MNHEY and CDR2 SMNVEV (reference sequence).